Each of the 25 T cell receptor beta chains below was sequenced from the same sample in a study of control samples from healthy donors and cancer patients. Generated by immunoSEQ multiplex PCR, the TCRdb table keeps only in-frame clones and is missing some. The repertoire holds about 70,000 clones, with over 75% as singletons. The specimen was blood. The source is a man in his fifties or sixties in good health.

For the CDR3, the DNA is TGTGCCAGCAGCCAGGGAGGCCGGCAAGCTTTCTTT. Its protein product is CASSQGGRQAFF. The V gene is TRBV3-1 (or the pseudogene TRBV3-2), the J gene TRBJ1-1; D remains ambiguous. The germline V and J ends were trimmed by 3 bases and 9 bases, with 11 bases remaining between them. The CDR3 extends over 12 amino acids. Germline values: CDR1 LGHDT, CDR2 YNNKEL (reference sequence).

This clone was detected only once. The DNA of the CDR3 is TGTGCCAGCAGTCATCAGGGGGCTTATGGCTACACCTTC. This gives the protein CASSHQGAYGYTF. The rearrangement links TRBV7-9 to TRBJ1-2, with TRBD1 identical over 8 bases. This CDR3 spans 13 amino acids. Germline trimming cut 6 bases from V and 5 bases from J; bases unmatched to any gene: 5. Germline V gives CDR1 SEHNR, CDR2 FQNEAQ (reference sequence).

The CDR3 is CASSLNTKRGGYTF. DNA of the CDR3: TGTGCCAGCAGCCTCAATACAAAACGCGGTGGCTACACCTTC. This chain links TRBV28 with TRBJ1-2; D is unresolved. Germline V gives CDR1 MDHEN, CDR2 SYDVKM. The CDR3 sequence is 14 residues long. Trimming took 6 bases from V and 7 from J, leaving 18 bases between them.

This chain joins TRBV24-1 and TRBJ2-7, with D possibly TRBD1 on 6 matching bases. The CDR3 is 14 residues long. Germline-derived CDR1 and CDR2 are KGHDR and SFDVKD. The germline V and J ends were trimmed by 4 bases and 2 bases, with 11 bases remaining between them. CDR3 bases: TGTGCCACCAGTGAGTCAGGGGAGACCTACGAGCAGTACTTC. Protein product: CATSESGETYEQYF.

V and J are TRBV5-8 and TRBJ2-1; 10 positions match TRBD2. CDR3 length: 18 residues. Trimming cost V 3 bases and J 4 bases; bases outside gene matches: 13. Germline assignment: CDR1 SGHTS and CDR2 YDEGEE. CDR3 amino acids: CASSSVASGSWGYNEQFF. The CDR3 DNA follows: TGTGCCAGCAGCTCAGTCGCTAGCGGGAGTTGGGGATACAATGAGCAGTTCTTC. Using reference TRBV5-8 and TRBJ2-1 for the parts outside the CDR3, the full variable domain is EAGVTQSPTHLIKTRGQQATLRCSPISGHTSVYWYQQALGLGLQFLLWYDEGEERNRGNFPPRFSGRQFPNYSSELNVNALELEDSALYLCASSSVASGSWGYNEQFFGPGTRLTVL.

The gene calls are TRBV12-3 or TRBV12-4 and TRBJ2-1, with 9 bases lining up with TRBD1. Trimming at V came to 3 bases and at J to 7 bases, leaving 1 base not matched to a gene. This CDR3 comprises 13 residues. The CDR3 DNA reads TGTGCCAGCAGTTTCGGGACAGGGAATGAGCAGTTCTTC. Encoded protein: CASSFGTGNEQFF.

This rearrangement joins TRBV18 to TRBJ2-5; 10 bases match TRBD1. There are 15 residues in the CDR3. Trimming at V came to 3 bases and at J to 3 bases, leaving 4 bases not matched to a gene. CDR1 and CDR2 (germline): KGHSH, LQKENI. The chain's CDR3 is CASSPGTGEKETQYF. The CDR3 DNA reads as TGTGCCAGCTCACCGGGGACAGGGGAGAAAGAGACCCAGTACTTC.

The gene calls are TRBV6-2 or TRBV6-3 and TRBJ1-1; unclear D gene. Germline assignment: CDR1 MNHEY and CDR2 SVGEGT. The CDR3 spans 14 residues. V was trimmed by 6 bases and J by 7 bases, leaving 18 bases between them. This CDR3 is CASSPPPYRSEAFF. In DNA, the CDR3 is TGTGCCAGCAGCCCTCCCCCCTACAGAAGTGAAGCTTTCTTT.

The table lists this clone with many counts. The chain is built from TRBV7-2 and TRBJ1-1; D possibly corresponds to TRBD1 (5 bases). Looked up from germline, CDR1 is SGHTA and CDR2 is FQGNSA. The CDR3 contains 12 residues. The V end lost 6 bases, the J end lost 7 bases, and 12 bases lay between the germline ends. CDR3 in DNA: TGTGCCAGCAGTCAGGGCCGTATTGAAGCTTTCTTT. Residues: CASSQGRIEAFF.

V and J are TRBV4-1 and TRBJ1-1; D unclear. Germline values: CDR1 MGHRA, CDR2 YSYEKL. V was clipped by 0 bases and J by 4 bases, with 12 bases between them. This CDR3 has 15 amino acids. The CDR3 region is CASSQDGKGTTEAFF. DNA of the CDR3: TGCGCCAGCAGCCAAGATGGGAAGGGTACCACTGAAGCTTTCTTT.

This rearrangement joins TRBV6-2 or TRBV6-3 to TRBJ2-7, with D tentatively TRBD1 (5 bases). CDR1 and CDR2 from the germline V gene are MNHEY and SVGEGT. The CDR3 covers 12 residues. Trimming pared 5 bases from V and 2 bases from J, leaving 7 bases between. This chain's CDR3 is CASSLDTYEQYF. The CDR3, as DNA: TGTGCCAGCAGTCTGGACACCTACGAGCAGTACTTC.

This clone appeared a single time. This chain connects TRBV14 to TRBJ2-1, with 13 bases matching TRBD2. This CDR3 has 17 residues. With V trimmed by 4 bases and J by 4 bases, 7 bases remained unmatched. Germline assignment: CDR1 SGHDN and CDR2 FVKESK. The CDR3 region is CASSRPTSGRIYNEQFF. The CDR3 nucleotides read TGTGCCAGCAGCCGACCGACTAGCGGGAGGATTTACAATGAGCAGTTCTTC.

This CDR3 is CASYQRPSQPQHF. The CDR3 DNA is TGTGCCAGCTATCAGCGCCCCAGTCAGCCCCAGCATTTT. The gene calls are TRBV28 and TRBJ1-5, with D hard to call. Trimming cost V 8 bases and J 6 bases, with 14 bases left between them. The CDR3 spans 13 residues. Germline V CDR1 and CDR2: MDHEN, SYDVKM.

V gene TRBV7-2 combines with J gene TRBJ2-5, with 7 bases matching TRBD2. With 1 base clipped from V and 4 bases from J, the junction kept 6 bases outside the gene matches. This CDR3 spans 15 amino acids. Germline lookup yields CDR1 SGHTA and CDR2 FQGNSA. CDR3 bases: TGTGCCAGCAGCTTAGTGGGAGGGTTTAGAGAGACCCAGTACTTC. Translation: CASSLVGGFRETQYF.

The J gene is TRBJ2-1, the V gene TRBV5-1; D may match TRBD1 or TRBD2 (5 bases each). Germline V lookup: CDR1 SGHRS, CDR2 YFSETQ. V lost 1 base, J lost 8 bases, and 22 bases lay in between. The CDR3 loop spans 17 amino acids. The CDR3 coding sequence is TGCGCCAGCAGCTTGCATTCCAGGGAGAGTCGTTTGGATGAGCAGTTCTTC. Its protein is CASSLHSRESRLDEQFF.

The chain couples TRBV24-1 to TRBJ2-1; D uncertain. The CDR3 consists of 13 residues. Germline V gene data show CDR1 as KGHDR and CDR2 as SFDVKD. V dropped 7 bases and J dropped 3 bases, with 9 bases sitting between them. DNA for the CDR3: TGTGCCACCAGCTTCGGGCGCTACAATGAGCAGTTCTTC. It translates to CATSFGRYNEQFF.

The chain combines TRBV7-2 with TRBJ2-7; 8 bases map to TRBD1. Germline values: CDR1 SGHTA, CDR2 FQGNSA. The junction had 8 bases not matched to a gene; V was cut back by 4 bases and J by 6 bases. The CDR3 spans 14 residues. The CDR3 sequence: CASSYNRGTGEQYF. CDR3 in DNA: TGTGCCAGCAGCTACAACAGGGGGACGGGCGAGCAGTACTTC.

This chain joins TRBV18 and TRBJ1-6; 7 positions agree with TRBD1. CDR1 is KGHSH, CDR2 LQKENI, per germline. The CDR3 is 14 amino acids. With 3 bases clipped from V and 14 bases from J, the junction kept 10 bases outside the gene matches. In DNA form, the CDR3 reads TGTGCCAGCTCACCTGGGAGGGGACAGCTATCCCTCCACTTT. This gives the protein CASSPGRGQLSLHF.

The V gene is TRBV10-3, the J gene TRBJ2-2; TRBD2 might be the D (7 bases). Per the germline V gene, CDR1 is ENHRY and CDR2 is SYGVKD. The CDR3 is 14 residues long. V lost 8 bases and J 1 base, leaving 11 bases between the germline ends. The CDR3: CAIGGAMNTGELFF. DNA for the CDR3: TGTGCCATCGGGGGGGCGATGAACACCGGGGAGCTGTTTTTT.

Here the CDR3 DNA reads TGTGCCAGCAGTTTAGCGGGACAGCCCAATCAGCCCCAGCATTTT. Translation gives CASSLAGQPNQPQHF. The V call is TRBV6-6, the J call TRBJ1-5; 7 nucleotides match TRBD1. In germline, CDR1 is MNHNY, CDR2 SVGAGI (reference sequence). The ends lost 4 bases at V and 3 bases at J; junction bases unmatched: 6. The length of the CDR3 is 15 residues.

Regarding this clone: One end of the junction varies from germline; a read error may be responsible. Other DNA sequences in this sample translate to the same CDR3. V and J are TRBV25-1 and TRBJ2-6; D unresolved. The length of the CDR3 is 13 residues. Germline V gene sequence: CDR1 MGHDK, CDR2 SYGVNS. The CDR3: CASRESGANVLTF. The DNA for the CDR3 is TGTGCCAGCAGGGAATCAGGGGCCAACGTCCTGACTTTC.

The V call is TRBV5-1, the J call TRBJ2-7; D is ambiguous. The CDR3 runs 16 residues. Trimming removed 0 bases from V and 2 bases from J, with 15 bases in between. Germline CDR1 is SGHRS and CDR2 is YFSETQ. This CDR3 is CASSLEPTQFPYEQYF. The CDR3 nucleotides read TGCGCCAGCAGCTTGGAACCTACCCAGTTTCCCTACGAGCAGTACTTC. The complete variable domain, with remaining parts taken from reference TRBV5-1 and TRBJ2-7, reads KAGVTQTPRYLIKTRGQQVTLSCSPISGHRSVSWYQQTPGQGLQFLFEYFSETQRNKGNFPGRFSGRQFSNSRSEMNVSTLELGDSALYLCASSLEPTQFPYEQYFGPGTRLTVT.

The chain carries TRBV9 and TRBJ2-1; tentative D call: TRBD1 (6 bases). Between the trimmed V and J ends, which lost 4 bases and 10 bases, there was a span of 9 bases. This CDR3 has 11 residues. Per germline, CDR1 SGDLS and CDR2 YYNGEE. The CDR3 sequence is CASSPGTEQFF. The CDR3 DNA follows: TGTGCCAGCAGCCCCGGGACAGAGCAGTTCTTC.

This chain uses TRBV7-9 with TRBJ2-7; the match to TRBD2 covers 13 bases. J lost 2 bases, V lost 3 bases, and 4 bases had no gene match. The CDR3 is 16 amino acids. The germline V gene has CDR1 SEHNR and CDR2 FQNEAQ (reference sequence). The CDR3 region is CASSFTSGRETYEQYF. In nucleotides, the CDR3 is TGTGCCAGCAGCTTCACTAGCGGGAGGGAAACCTACGAGCAGTACTTC.

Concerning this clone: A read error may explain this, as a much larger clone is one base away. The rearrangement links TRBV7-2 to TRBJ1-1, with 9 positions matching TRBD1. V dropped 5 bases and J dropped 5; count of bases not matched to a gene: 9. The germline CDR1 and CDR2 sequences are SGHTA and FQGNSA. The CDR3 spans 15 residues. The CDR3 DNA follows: TGTGCCAGCAGCCTAATTTGGGGGACAGGGACTGAAGCTTTCTTT. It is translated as CASSLIWGTGTEAFF.